Below, 16 T cell receptor beta chains from the same sample are listed, as sequenced in a study of long-term antiretroviral therapy in people with HIV. A v3.0 immunoSEQ assay was performed at survey level. Profiling relied on immunoSEQ multiplex PCR, and the TCRdb table lists in-frame clones only, not all of them. In the table there are around 29,000 clones, about 95% of which are singletons. The sequencing used unsorted PBMCs, collected 5.3 years after starting antiretroviral therapy. Receptors originate from a man aged 25 to 45 with HIV.

This chain uses TRBV5-1 with TRBJ1-1; 10 bases are shared with TRBD1. There are 14 residues in the CDR3. Per the germline V gene, CDR1 is SGHRS and CDR2 is YFSETQ. J gave up 3 bases and V 4 bases, and 3 bases lay outside the gene matches. This CDR3 is CASSTGQGDTEAFF. CDR3 bases: TGCGCCAGCAGCACAGGACAGGGGGACACTGAAGCTTTCTTT.

The rearrangement joins TRBV25-1 to TRBJ1-2; D gene unclear. The germline V and J ends were trimmed by 2 bases and 8 bases, with 21 bases remaining between them. This CDR3 has 16 residues. Germline lookup yields CDR1 MGHDK and CDR2 SYGVNS. CDR3 coding DNA: TGTGCCAGCAGTGAAGGCTCAGGACTCCTCGTGGGGGGCTACACCTTC. It yields the protein CASSEGSGLLVGGYTF.

CDR3 DNA: TGTGCCATCAGCCCAAAGGGACAGCTTGAAGCTTTCTTT. Amino acid sequence: CAISPKGQLEAFF. The chain combines TRBV10-3 with TRBJ1-1; TRBD1 matches 7 bases. The V segment lost 6 bases and the J segment 7 bases; nucleotides outside the gene matches: 8. The CDR3 extends over 13 amino acids. Looked up from germline, CDR1 is ENHRY and CDR2 is SYGVKD.

The sample holds a few counts of this clone. V and J are TRBV7-2 and TRBJ2-5; 10 bases line up with TRBD2. Germline values: CDR1 SGHTA, CDR2 FQGNSA. V dropped 1 base and J dropped 2; count of bases not matched to a gene: 1. There are 15 residues in the CDR3. This CDR3 reads CASSLEAGGQETQYF. The CDR3 DNA follows: TGTGCCAGCAGCTTAGAAGCGGGGGGGCAAGAGACCCAGTACTTC.

The chain joins TRBV6-5 to TRBJ2-5; TRBD2 aligns across 8 bases. The junction had 0 bases not matched to a gene; V was cut back by 5 bases and J by 1 base. This CDR3 is 13 amino acids long. Germline V gives CDR1 MNHEY, CDR2 SVGAGI. The CDR3 region is CASSAGGQETQYF. CDR3 coding DNA: TGTGCCAGCAGTGCGGGGGGCCAAGAGACCCAGTACTTC.

CDR3: CASSARDRSHEQYF. The CDR3 bases are TGTGCCAGCTCGGCACGGGACAGGTCCCACGAGCAGTACTTC. The rearrangement joins TRBV18 to TRBJ2-7; TRBD1 matches 8 bases. The CDR3 runs 14 residues. V lost 6 bases to trimming and J lost 5 bases; unmatched junction nucleotides: 9. Germline CDR1 and CDR2: KGHSH and LQKENI.

V and J are TRBV27 and TRBJ2-2, with a tentative D call TRBD2 (6 bases). V lost 7 bases and J lost 3, with 18 bases in between. The CDR3 is made up of 16 amino acids. Germline V gene data show CDR1 as MNHEY and CDR2 as SMNVEV (reference sequence). The CDR3 DNA reads TGTGCCAGCACCGGAAGGTTAGGAGGGTACACCGGGGAGCTGTTTTTT. This gives the protein CASTGRLGGYTGELFF.

V usage is TRBV2 and J usage is TRBJ1-1, with D possibly being TRBD1 (5 bases). Germline V gene data show CDR1 as SNHLY and CDR2 as FYNNEI. V lost 7 bases and J lost 4, with 13 bases in between. The CDR3 totals 13 residues. CDR3 DNA sequence: TGTGCCAGCACCTGGTCAGGGCCCACTGAAGCTTTCTTT. This codes for CASTWSGPTEAFF.

This clone has just one count. V and J are TRBV18 and TRBJ2-7; perhaps D is TRBD1 or TRBD2 (5 bases each). This CDR3 is built from 13 residues. The germline V gene encodes CDR1 KGHSH and CDR2 LQKENI. Trimming pared 3 bases from V and 5 bases from J, leaving 11 bases between. The DNA for the CDR3 is TGTGCCAGCTCACCGGGACGGGACGACGAGCAGTACTTC. It specifies CASSPGRDDEQYF.

V usage is TRBV9 and J usage is TRBJ1-2, with TRBD1 matching 7 bases. Trimming removed 4 bases from V and 4 bases from J; junction bases left unmatched: 13. This CDR3 is 16 amino acids long. CDR1 and CDR2 from the germline V gene are SGDLS and YYNGEE. The CDR3 here is CASSPTPGQTSYGYTF. The CDR3 region has the DNA TGTGCCAGCAGCCCTACACCGGGACAGACGTCCTATGGCTACACCTTC.

In DNA, the CDR3 is TGCAGCGTTGATGGGGCCCAGACAGGGGACTATGGCTACACCTTC. This sequence encodes CSVDGAQTGDYGYTF. The V gene is TRBV29-1, the J gene TRBJ1-2, with TRBD1 matching over 8 bases. Germline V gene lookup returns CDR1 SQVTM and CDR2 ANQGSEA. The length of the CDR3 is 15 residues. V lost 3 bases to trimming and J lost 3 bases; unmatched junction nucleotides: 9.

The J gene is TRBJ2-3, the V gene TRBV5-5; possibly TRBD1 for D (6 bases). Germline CDR1 SGHKS, CDR2 YYEKEE (reference sequence). The CDR3 has 14 residues. Deletions cut 0 bases from V and 1 base from J, with 6 bases between. The CDR3 DNA reads TGTGCCAGCAGCTTGGACAGGGGCACAGATACGCAGTATTTT. It encodes CASSLDRGTDTQYF.

This sequence joins TRBV15 and TRBJ2-7, with a tentative D call TRBD2 (5 bases). V lost 3 bases and J 3 bases, leaving 21 bases between the germline ends. Germline V gives CDR1 LNHNV, CDR2 YYDKDF (reference sequence). This CDR3 is 17 amino acids long. The CDR3 nucleotides read TGTGCCACCAGCAGGGGCCGTGGAGGCGTAGCTGGCTACGAGCAGTACTTC. Residues: CATSRGRGGVAGYEQYF.

The chain joins TRBV6-4 to TRBJ1-1, with no clear D. V lost 4 bases and J 4 bases, leaving 10 bases between the germline ends. Germline CDR1 is MRHNA and CDR2 is SNTAGT. The CDR3 has 13 residues. The chain's CDR3 is CASSVGPLTEAFF. The CDR3, as DNA: TGTGCCAGCAGTGTAGGGCCGCTCACTGAAGCTTTCTTT.

The chain joins TRBV9 to TRBJ1-3; no clear D. The V end lost 0 bases, the J end lost 0 bases, and 10 bases lay between the germline ends. The CDR3 is 16 amino acids. CDR1 and CDR2 (germline): SGDLS, YYNGEE. The CDR3 DNA sequence: TGTGCCAGCAGCGTAGCTCAGCCGGGCTCTGGAAACACCATATATTTT. Its protein is CASSVAQPGSGNTIYF.

The chain couples TRBV19 to TRBJ1-3; D ambiguous. From germline, CDR1 is LNHDA and CDR2 SQIVND (reference sequence). The CDR3 is 15 residues long. Trimming cost V 4 bases and J 0 bases, with 10 bases left between them. CDR3 sequence reads: CASSNAQFSGNTIYF. In DNA, the CDR3 is TGTGCCAGTAGTAATGCCCAATTCTCTGGAAACACCATATATTTT.